These 26 T cell receptor beta chains originate from one sample sequenced in a study of tumor-infiltrating T cells and Merkel cell polyomavirus. Here immunoSEQ multiplex PCR was the method, and the copy in TCRdb shows in-frame clones only, minus some. The sample consists of 1,000 or so clones, approximately 88% of them appearing once. Immunohistochemistry showed robust Merkel cell polyomavirus Large T antigen staining in every patient's tumor. The sequenced sample was Merkel cell polyomavirus peptide tetramer+ CD8+ T cells sorted from blood. The receptors were gathered from a man in his sixties with Merkel cell carcinoma.

This sequence joins TRBV27 and TRBJ2-7; 11 nucleotides agree with TRBD2. This CDR3 has 13 amino acids. Germline V lookup: CDR1 MNHEY, CDR2 SMNVEV (reference sequence). J was trimmed by 3 bases and V by 6 bases; bases with no gene match: 1. CDR3 in DNA: TGTGCCAGCAGCGGGACTAGCGGCTACGAGCAGTACTTC. Its translation: CASSGTSGYEQYF.

The gene calls are TRBV19 and TRBJ2-5; TRBD2 matches 7 bases. V lost 6 bases, J lost 5 bases, and 0 bases stayed unmatched. This CDR3 has 11 amino acids. Germline V CDR1 and CDR2: LNHDA, SQIVND (reference sequence). The CDR3 protein is CASSGGETQYF. CDR3 coding DNA: TGTGCCAGTAGCGGGGGGGAGACCCAGTACTTC.

The chain links TRBV11-2 to TRBJ2-7; 9 nucleotides agree with TRBD1. The CDR3 length is 15 residues. After removal of 2 bases from V and 4 bases from J, the junction contained 6 bases not matched to a gene. Germline loops: CDR1 SGHAT, CDR2 FQNNGV. CDR3 region: CASSLKQGAVYEQYF. In DNA form, the CDR3 reads TGTGCCAGCAGCTTAAAACAGGGGGCGGTGTACGAGCAGTACTTC.

The chain combines TRBV2 with TRBJ1-5; D possibly corresponds to TRBD1 (6 bases). The CDR3 contains 15 residues. V dropped 5 bases and J dropped 0 bases, with 11 bases sitting between them. CDR1 SNHLY and CDR2 FYNNEI come from the germline V gene. Written as DNA, the CDR3 is TGTGCCAGCAGTCCCGGACAGAATAGCAATCAGCCCCAGCATTTT. Protein sequence: CASSPGQNSNQPQHF.

This CDR3 is CASSYRQVLGYQQYF. DNA for the CDR3: TGTGCCAGCAGTTACCGACAGGTCTTGGGGTATCAGCAGTACTTC. The chain combines TRBV6-6 with TRBJ2-7; tentative D call: TRBD1 (6 bases). This CDR3 comprises 15 residues. Germline lookup yields CDR1 MNHNY and CDR2 SVGAGI (reference sequence). Trimming pared 2 bases from V and 8 bases from J, leaving 19 bases between.

This chain links TRBV6-5 with TRBJ1-2; D unclear. V was trimmed by 4 bases and J by 5 bases, leaving 14 bases between them. CDR1 MNHEY and CDR2 SVGAGI come from the germline V gene. The CDR3 covers 14 residues. The CDR3 spells CASSFFPERYGYTF. The CDR3 DNA follows: TGTGCCAGCAGTTTTTTCCCGGAGCGGTATGGCTACACCTTC.

The genes are TRBV4-1 and TRBJ2-7, with a tentative D call TRBD1 (5 bases). The V gene lost 0 bases and the J gene lost 4 bases, with 7 bases spanning the gap. This CDR3 has 13 amino acids. Germline CDR1 and CDR2: MGHRA and YSYEKL. The CDR3 loop is CASSQDRVYEQYF. DNA of the CDR3: TGCGCCAGCAGCCAAGACAGGGTGTACGAGCAGTACTTC.

This chain links TRBV9 with TRBJ2-3; tentative D call: TRBD2 (5 bases). Germline lookup yields CDR1 SGDLS and CDR2 YYNGEE. Trimming took 4 bases from V and 5 from J, leaving 23 bases between them. The CDR3 is 17 residues long. The CDR3 loop is CASSPRRELFGGDTQYF. CDR3 in DNA: TGTGCCAGCAGCCCTCGACGGGAACTCTTTGGTGGAGATACGCAGTATTTT.

V is TRBV18 and J is TRBJ2-1, with 7 nucleotides matching TRBD2. This CDR3 has 13 amino acids. J gave up 8 bases and V 0 bases, and 1 base lay outside the gene matches. The germline V gene has CDR1 KGHSH and CDR2 LQKENI. This CDR3 reads CASSPPGGDEQFF. DNA of the CDR3: TGTGCCAGCTCACCACCGGGAGGGGATGAGCAGTTCTTC.

Comment on this clone: A junction end diverges from the germline sequence, so it may reflect a read error. V gene TRBV13 combines with J gene TRBJ1-3; 7 bases map to TRBD1. Germline-derived CDR1 and CDR2 are PRHDT and FYEKMQ (reference sequence). This CDR3 is 17 amino acids long. Here the CDR3 DNA reads TGTGCCGGCAGCTTAAGTTTGGACAGGTCCTCTGGAAACACCATATATTTT. As protein: CAGSLSLDRSSGNTIYF. Filled out from reference TRBV13 and TRBJ1-3, the complete variable domain reads AAGVIQSPRHLIKEKRETATLKCYPIPRHDTVYWYQQGPGQDPQFLISFYEKMQSDKGSIPDRFSAQQFSDYHSELNMSSLELGDSALYFCAGSLSLDRSSGNTIYFGEGSWLTVV.

The rearrangement uses TRBV10-2 and TRBJ1-5, with D perhaps matching TRBD1 (6 bases). Germline lookup yields CDR1 WSHSY and CDR2 SAAADI. This CDR3 contains 13 residues. Deletions cut 6 bases from V and 6 bases from J, with 12 bases between. CDR3 protein: CASSTGNAQPQHF. The DNA of the CDR3 is TGCGCCAGCAGCACAGGGAACGCTCAGCCCCAGCATTTT.

Only one count was recorded for this clone. The chain couples TRBV4-1 to TRBJ2-3; tentatively, D is TRBD2 (6 bases). V lost 2 bases and J 4 bases, leaving 13 bases between the germline ends. The CDR3 consists of 15 residues. The germline V gene has CDR1 MGHRA and CDR2 YSYEKL. The CDR3 DNA sequence: TGCGCCAGCAGCCAACAGGGTGGCGGGGCAGATACGCAGTATTTT. Translated, it gives CASSQQGGGADTQYF.

V gene TRBV5-1 combines with J gene TRBJ2-7, with 8 positions matching TRBD2. CDR1 is SGHRS, CDR2 YFSETQ, per germline. J was trimmed by 3 bases and V by 4 bases; bases with no gene match: 6. This CDR3 has 14 amino acids. The CDR3 sequence is CASSQSLAGYEQYF. CDR3 nucleotides: TGCGCCAGCAGCCAAAGTCTAGCGGGCTACGAGCAGTACTTC.

This clone was observed once. The chain links TRBV2 to TRBJ1-4; TRBD1 is a possible D gene (6 bases). Trimming stripped 4 bases from V and 4 bases from J, with 25 bases between. This CDR3 comprises 19 residues. The germline gives CDR1 SNHLY, CDR2 FYNNEI. CDR3 nucleotides: TGTGCCAGCAGTGCACTTTCCCCGCAAGGCAGGGGCGTTAATGAAAAACTGTTTTTT. Amino acids: CASSALSPQGRGVNEKLFF. The complete variable domain, with remaining parts taken from reference TRBV2 and TRBJ1-4, reads EPEVTQTPSHQVTQMGQEVILRCVPISNHLYFYWYRQILGQKVEFLVSFYNNEISEKSEIFDDQFSVERPDGSNFTLKIRSTKLEDSAMYFCASSALSPQGRGVNEKLFFGSGTQLSVL.

The chain has TRBV6-1 and TRBJ2-1, with 7 bases aligning to TRBD2. With V trimmed by 4 bases and J by 9 bases, 18 bases remained unmatched. The CDR3 is 17 amino acids. From germline, CDR1 is MNHNS and CDR2 SASEGT. CDR3 loop: CASSGGRAGELGGEQFF. The CDR3 coding sequence is TGTGCCAGCAGTGGAGGGCGGGCGGGAGAGCTCGGGGGTGAGCAGTTCTTC.

CDR3 DNA: TGTGCCAGCAGCTTAGTTGTAGGGGGCCAAACACCCCTCCACTTT. Protein product: CASSLVVGGQTPLHF. The rearrangement joins TRBV7-2 to TRBJ1-6; 7 positions match TRBD1. Germline lookup yields CDR1 SGHTA and CDR2 FQGNSA. The CDR3 spans 15 residues. Trimming removed 1 base from V and 11 bases from J; junction bases left unmatched: 8. The whole variable domain, remainder taken from reference TRBV7-2 and TRBJ1-6, is GAGVSQSPSNKVTEKGKDVELRCDPISGHTALYWYRQSLGQGLEFLIYFQGNSAPDKSGLPSDRFSAERTGGSVSTLTIQRTQQEDSAVYLCASSLVVGGQTPLHFGNGTRLTVT.

The CDR3 loop is CASSLKGLNTEAFF. The DNA of the CDR3 is TGTGCCAGCAGCTTGAAGGGGCTAAACACTGAAGCTTTCTTT. V usage is TRBV7-9 and J usage is TRBJ1-1, with D possibly matching TRBD1 (5 bases). Trimming left V 3 bases short and J 2 bases short, with 10 bases between. Germline V gives CDR1 SEHNR, CDR2 FQNEAQ (reference sequence). The CDR3 loop spans 14 amino acids.

CDR3 nucleotides: TGTGCCAGCAGTTTCACCGACAGCTCCCTTGGTTTTGGCTACACCTTC. Translation gives CASSFTDSSLGFGYTF. The chain carries TRBV28 and TRBJ1-2, with D perhaps matching TRBD1 (5 bases). The CDR3 covers 16 residues. The germline V gene has CDR1 MDHEN and CDR2 SYDVKM. Trimming pared 3 bases from V and 7 bases from J, leaving 21 bases between.

This clone was recorded once. The chain links TRBV5-1 to TRBJ2-7; perhaps TRBD1 as D (6 bases). Germline V gives CDR1 SGHRS, CDR2 YFSETQ. V was pared by 4 bases and J by 2 bases, with 22 bases between. CDR3 length: 17 residues. The CDR3 loop is CASSPVQTRDNTYEQYF. The CDR3 nucleotides read TGCGCCAGCAGCCCTGTCCAGACCCGGGACAATACCTACGAGCAGTACTTC.

This clone has only a few counts. The chain combines TRBV7-2 with TRBJ2-5, with 13 bases lining up with TRBD2. In germline, CDR1 is SGHTA, CDR2 FQGNSA. The V segment lost 5 bases and the J segment 7 bases; nucleotides outside the gene matches: 7. The CDR3 loop spans 15 amino acids. Here the CDR3 reads CASSMTSGGKGTQYF. CDR3 DNA: TGTGCCAGCAGCATGACTAGCGGGGGGAAGGGGACCCAGTACTTC.

This chain connects TRBV28 to TRBJ2-6, with D unclear. Trimming shortened V by 5 bases and J by 2 bases, and 10 bases separated the two germline ends. The germline V gene has CDR1 MDHEN and CDR2 SYDVKM. This CDR3 is 15 amino acids long. This chain's CDR3 is CASSTRSTGANVLTF. CDR3 DNA sequence: TGTGCCAGCAGTACTCGGAGCACTGGGGCCAACGTCCTGACTTTC.

This rearrangement joins TRBV2 to TRBJ2-1; the match to TRBD2 covers 11 bases. Losses at the gene ends were 6 bases for V and 3 bases for J; bases not matched to a gene: 4. Germline values: CDR1 SNHLY, CDR2 FYNNEI. The CDR3 runs to 15 residues. The CDR3 coding sequence is TGTGCCAGCAGGGTAGCGGGGGGGAACTACAATGAGCAGTTCTTC. This gives the protein CASRVAGGNYNEQFF.

The chain is built from TRBV5-1 and TRBJ2-7; 7 bases map to TRBD2. The V gene end was trimmed by 2 bases and the J gene end by 6 bases; junction bases not matched to a gene: 8. Per germline, CDR1 SGHRS and CDR2 YFSETQ. This CDR3 comprises 14 residues. The CDR3 reads CASSFEASGGEQYF. The CDR3, as DNA: TGCGCCAGCAGCTTCGAGGCTAGCGGTGGCGAGCAGTACTTC.

The chain uses TRBV19 and TRBJ1-5; no firm D call. Trimming took 3 bases from V and 3 from J, leaving 9 bases between them. The CDR3 has 14 amino acids. Germline values: CDR1 LNHDA, CDR2 SQIVND (reference sequence). The CDR3 bases are TGTGCCAGTAGTATCATCGGGGTCAATCAGCCCCAGCATTTT. Translation: CASSIIGVNQPQHF.

The V call is TRBV2, the J call TRBJ1-1; no firm D call. This CDR3 has 13 residues. V was trimmed by 2 bases and J by 5 bases, leaving 9 bases between them. Looked up from germline, CDR1 is SNHLY and CDR2 is FYNNEI. Here the CDR3 reads CASSERSVTEAFF. The CDR3 DNA follows: TGTGCCAGCAGTGAACGTTCTGTGACTGAAGCTTTCTTT.

The J gene is TRBJ2-1, the V gene TRBV30, with TRBD2 identical over 9 bases. Germline V gene sequence: CDR1 GTSNPN, CDR2 SVGIG (reference sequence). The CDR3 is 13 amino acids. CDR3 sequence reads: CAGGLAFYNEQFF. The CDR3, as DNA: TGTGCAGGGGGACTAGCCTTTTACAATGAGCAGTTCTTC.